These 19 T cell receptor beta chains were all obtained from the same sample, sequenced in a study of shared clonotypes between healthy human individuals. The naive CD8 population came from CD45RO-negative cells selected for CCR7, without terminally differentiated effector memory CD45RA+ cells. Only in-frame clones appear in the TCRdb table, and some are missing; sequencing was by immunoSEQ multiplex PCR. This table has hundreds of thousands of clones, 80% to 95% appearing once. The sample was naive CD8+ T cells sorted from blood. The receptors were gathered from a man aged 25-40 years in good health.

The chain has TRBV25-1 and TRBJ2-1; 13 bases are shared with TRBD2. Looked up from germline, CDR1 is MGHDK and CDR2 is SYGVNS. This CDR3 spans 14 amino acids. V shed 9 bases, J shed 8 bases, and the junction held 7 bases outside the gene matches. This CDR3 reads CASQGLAGAYEQFF. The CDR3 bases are TGTGCCAGTCAAGGACTAGCGGGAGCCTATGAGCAGTTCTTC.

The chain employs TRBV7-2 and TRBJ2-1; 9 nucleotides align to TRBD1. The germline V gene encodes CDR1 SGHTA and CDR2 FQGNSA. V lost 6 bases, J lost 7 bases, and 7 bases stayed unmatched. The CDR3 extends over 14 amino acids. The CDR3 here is CASSSTGGSNEQFF. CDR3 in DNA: TGTGCCAGCAGTTCGACAGGGGGATCGAATGAGCAGTTCTTC.

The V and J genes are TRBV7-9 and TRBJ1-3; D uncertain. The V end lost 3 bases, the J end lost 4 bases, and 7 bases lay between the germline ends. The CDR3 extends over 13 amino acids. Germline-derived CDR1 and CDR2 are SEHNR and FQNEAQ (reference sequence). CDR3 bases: TGTGCCAGCAGCTTCGATGTAGGAAACACCATATATTTT. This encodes CASSFDVGNTIYF.

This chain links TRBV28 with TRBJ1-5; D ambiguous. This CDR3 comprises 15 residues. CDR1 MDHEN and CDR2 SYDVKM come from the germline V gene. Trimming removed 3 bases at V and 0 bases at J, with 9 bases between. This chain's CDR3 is CASSFIWNSNQPQHF. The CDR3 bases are TGTGCCAGCAGTTTTATCTGGAATAGCAATCAGCCCCAGCATTTT.

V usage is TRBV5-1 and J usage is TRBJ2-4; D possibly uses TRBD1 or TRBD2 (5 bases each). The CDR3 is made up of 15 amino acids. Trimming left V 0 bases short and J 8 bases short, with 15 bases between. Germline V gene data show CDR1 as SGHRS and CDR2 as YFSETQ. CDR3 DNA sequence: TGCGCCAGCAGCTTGGCCGCCCTTATGGGGGACATTCAGTACTTC. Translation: CASSLAALMGDIQYF.

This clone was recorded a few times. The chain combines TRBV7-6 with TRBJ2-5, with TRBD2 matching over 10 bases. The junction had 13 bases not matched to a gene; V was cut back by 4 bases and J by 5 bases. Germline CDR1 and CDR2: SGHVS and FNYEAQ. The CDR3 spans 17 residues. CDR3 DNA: TGTGCCAGCAGCTCGTCAGGGGAAGCGGGAGGGCCGGAGACCCAGTACTTC. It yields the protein CASSSSGEAGGPETQYF.

CDR3 in amino acids: CSVEIPDREGETQYF. CDR3 sequence (DNA): TGCAGCGTTGAAATCCCCGACAGGGAGGGAGAGACCCAGTACTTC. The chain recombines TRBV29-1 with TRBJ2-5, with D tentatively TRBD1 or TRBD2 (7 bases each). Germline V gives CDR1 SQVTM, CDR2 ANQGSEA. The CDR3 spans 15 residues. Trimming removed 2 bases from V and 4 bases from J, with 17 bases in between.

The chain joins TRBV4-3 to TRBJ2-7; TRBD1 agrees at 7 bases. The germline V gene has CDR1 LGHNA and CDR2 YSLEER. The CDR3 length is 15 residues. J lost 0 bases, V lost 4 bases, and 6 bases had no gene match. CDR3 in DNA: TGCGCCAGCAGCCCATACAGGGGCGGCTCCTACGAGCAGTACTTC. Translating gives CASSPYRGGSYEQYF.

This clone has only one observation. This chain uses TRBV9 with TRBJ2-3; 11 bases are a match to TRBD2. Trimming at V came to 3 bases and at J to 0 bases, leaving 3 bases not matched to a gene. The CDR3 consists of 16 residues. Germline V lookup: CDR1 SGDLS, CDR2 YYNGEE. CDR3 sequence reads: CASSASGGTSTDTQYF. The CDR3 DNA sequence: TGTGCCAGCAGCGCTAGCGGGGGGACTAGCACAGATACGCAGTATTTT.

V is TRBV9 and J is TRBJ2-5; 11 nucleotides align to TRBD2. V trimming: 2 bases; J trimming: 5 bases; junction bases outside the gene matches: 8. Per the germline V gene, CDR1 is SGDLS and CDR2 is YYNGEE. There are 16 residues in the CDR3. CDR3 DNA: TGTGCCAGCAGCGTCGCCGAACTAGCGGGAGCTGAGACCCAGTACTTC. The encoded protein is CASSVAELAGAETQYF.

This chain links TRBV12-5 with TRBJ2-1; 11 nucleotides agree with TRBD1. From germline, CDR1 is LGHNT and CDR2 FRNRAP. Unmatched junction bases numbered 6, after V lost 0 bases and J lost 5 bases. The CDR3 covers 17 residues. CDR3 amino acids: CASGLVLGGQGDNEQFF. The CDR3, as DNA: TGTGCTAGTGGTTTGGTTTTGGGGGGACAGGGGGACAATGAGCAGTTCTTC.

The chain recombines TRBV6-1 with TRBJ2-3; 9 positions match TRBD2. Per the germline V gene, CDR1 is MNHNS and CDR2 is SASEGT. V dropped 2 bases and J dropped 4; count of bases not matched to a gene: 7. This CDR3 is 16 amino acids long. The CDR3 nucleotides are TGTGCCAGCAGTGAACTCCGCGGGAGGGCCTCAGATACGCAGTATTTT. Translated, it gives CASSELRGRASDTQYF.

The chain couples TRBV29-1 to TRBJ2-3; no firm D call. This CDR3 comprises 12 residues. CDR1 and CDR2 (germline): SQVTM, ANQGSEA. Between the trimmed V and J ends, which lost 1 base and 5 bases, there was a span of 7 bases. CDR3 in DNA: TGCAGCGTTGAAGGTGGGGTAGATACGCAGTATTTT. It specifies CSVEGGVDTQYF.

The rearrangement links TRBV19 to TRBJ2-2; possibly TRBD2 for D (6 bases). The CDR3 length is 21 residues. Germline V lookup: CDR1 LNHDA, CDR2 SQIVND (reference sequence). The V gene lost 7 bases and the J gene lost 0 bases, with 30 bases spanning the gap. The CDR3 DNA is TGTGCCAGTACCCCCGGGGGAAGGGGCCTCTGGCGATTCGCGAACACCGGGGAGCTGTTTTTT. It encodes CASTPGGRGLWRFANTGELFF.

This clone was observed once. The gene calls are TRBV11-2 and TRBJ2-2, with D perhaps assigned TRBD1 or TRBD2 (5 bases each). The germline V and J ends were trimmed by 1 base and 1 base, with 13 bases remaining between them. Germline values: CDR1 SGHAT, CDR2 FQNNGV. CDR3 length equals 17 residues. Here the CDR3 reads CASSLGSLGRNTGELFF. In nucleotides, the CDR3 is TGTGCCAGCAGCTTAGGGAGTTTGGGACGGAACACCGGGGAGCTGTTTTTT. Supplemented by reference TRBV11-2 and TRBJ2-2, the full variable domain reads EAGVAQSPRYKIIEKRQSVAFWCNPISGHATLYWYQQILGQGPKLLIQFQNNGVVDDSQLPKDRFSAERLKGVDSTLKIQPAKLEDSAVYLCASSLGSLGRNTGELFFGEGSRLTVL.

CDR3 amino acids: CASSGEGGPYEQYF. In nucleotides, the CDR3 is TGTGCCAGCAGCGGAGAGGGGGGTCCCTACGAGCAGTACTTC. The chain combines TRBV13 with TRBJ2-7, with D possibly being TRBD1 or TRBD2 (6 bases each). V was clipped by 5 bases and J by 2 bases, with 13 bases between them. Germline-derived CDR1 and CDR2 are PRHDT and FYEKMQ (reference sequence). This CDR3 contains 14 residues.

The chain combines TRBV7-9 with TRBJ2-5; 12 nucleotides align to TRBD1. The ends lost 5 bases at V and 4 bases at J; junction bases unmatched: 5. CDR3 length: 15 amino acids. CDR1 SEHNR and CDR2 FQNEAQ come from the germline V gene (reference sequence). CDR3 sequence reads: CASSPGDRGLETQYF. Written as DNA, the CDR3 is TGTGCCAGCAGCCCGGGGGACAGGGGGCTAGAGACCCAGTACTTC.

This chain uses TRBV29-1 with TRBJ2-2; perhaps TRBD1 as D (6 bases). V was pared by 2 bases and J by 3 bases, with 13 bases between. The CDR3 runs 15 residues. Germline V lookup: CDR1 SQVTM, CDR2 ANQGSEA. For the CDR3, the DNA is TGCAGCGTTGAAATCCCGGACAGTCACACCGGGGAGCTGTTTTTT. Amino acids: CSVEIPDSHTGELFF.

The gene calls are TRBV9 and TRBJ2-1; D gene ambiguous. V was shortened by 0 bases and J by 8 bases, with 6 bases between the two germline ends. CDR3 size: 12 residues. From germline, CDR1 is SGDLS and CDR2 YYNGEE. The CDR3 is CASSVGFDEQFF. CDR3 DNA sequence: TGTGCCAGCAGCGTAGGGTTCGATGAGCAGTTCTTC. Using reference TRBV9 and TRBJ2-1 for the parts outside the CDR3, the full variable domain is DSGVTQTPKHLITATGQRVTLRCSPRSGDLSVYWYQQSLDQGLQFLIQYYNGEERAKGNILERFSAQQFPDLHSELNLSSLELGDSALYFCASSVGFDEQFFGPGTRLTVL.